These T cell receptor beta chains were read from a single sample in a study of CD8+ T cells in alopecia areata. Measured with immunoSEQ multiplex PCR; TCRdb has only the in-frame clones, and not every one. This table has over 200,000 clones, around three fifths appearing once. The sample was CD4+ T cells sorted from blood, taken at week 0. The receptors originated from a human donor with alopecia areata. Each CDR3 is given without its conserved first and last residue.

v_call: TRBV29-1; j_call: TRBJ2-7; cdr3_aa: SVRGTTYEQY
v_call: TRBV29-1; j_call: TRBJ1-1; cdr3_aa: SVRDRGNSEAF
v_call: TRBV29-1; j_call: TRBJ1-1; cdr3_aa: SVEDDRREAF
v_call: TRBV7-9; j_call: TRBJ2-1; cdr3_aa: ASSWEGYNEQF
v_call: TRBV5-1; j_call: TRBJ2-7; cdr3_aa: ASSLATSGRSNEQY
v_call: TRBV2; j_call: TRBJ1-1; cdr3_aa: ASSREGPQEAF
v_call: TRBV30; j_call: TRBJ2-3; cdr3_aa: AWSVGSGSLDTQY
v_call: TRBV9; j_call: TRBJ2-5; cdr3_aa: ASSIGLAGAAETQY
v_call: TRBV7-2; j_call: TRBJ2-5; cdr3_aa: ASSLAGLATETQY
v_call: TRBV6-1; j_call: TRBJ1-5; cdr3_aa: ASSEIMDIHQPQH
v_call: TRBV5-1; j_call: TRBJ1-2; cdr3_aa: ASSSQDSYGYT
v_call: TRBV7-3; j_call: TRBJ2-5; cdr3_aa: ASSWALGETQY
v_call: TRBV6-5; j_call: TRBJ1-1; cdr3_aa: ASSYGEGMNTEAF
v_call: TRBV29-1; j_call: TRBJ2-3; cdr3_aa: SAGSIPTDTQY
v_call: TRBV29-1; j_call: TRBJ2-3; cdr3_aa: STQATSGRTDTQY
v_call: TRBV7-9; j_call: TRBJ2-3; cdr3_aa: ASSYGGTDTQY
v_call: TRBV29-1; j_call: TRBJ2-1; cdr3_aa: SVGRDRVNEQF
v_call: TRBV27; j_call: TRBJ1-5; cdr3_aa: ASAHGGAFNQPQH
v_call: TRBV27; j_call: TRBJ1-6; cdr3_aa: ASRANSYNSPLH
v_call: TRBV7-2; j_call: TRBJ2-3; cdr3_aa: ASSFILATDTQY
v_call: TRBV5-1; j_call: TRBJ2-2; cdr3_aa: ASSLPSENTGELF
v_call: TRBV29-1; j_call: TRBJ2-1; cdr3_aa: SVAGGLGQF
v_call: TRBV4-1; j_call: TRBJ1-2; cdr3_aa: ASSLTRPTNYGYT
v_call: TRBV7-9; j_call: TRBJ1-5; cdr3_aa: ASSRGSGQANQPQH
v_call: TRBV6-5; j_call: TRBJ1-2; cdr3_aa: ASSYRGMGNYGYT
v_call: TRBV9; j_call: TRBJ2-1; cdr3_aa: ASSAGQVFNEQF
v_call: TRBV7-8; j_call: TRBJ1-4; cdr3_aa: ASSRDSANEKLF
v_call: TRBV30; j_call: TRBJ2-7; cdr3_aa: AWSHSGRGSYEQY
v_call: TRBV30; j_call: TRBJ1-4; cdr3_aa: AWGMAPNEKLF
v_call: TRBV19; j_call: TRBJ2-3; cdr3_aa: ASSPGLARRTDTQY
v_call: TRBV7-9; j_call: TRBJ2-7; cdr3_aa: ASQGRTGPYEQY
v_call: TRBV21-1; j_call: TRBJ2-6; cdr3_aa: ASSKVLTGDTPEVSGANVLT
v_call: TRBV29-1; j_call: TRBJ1-1; cdr3_aa: SVVRTGSNEAF
v_call: TRBV5-1; j_call: TRBJ1-6; cdr3_aa: ASSRGPDRVNSPLH
v_call: TRBV4-1; j_call: TRBJ2-1; cdr3_aa: ASSQVSGGISYNEQF
v_call: TRBV10-3; j_call: TRBJ2-5; cdr3_aa: AISDLTQETQY
v_call: TRBV27; j_call: TRBJ2-5; cdr3_aa: ASSWSYTGSQETQY
v_call: TRBV6-1; j_call: TRBJ1-1; cdr3_aa: ASSLMTQNTEAF
v_call: TRBV4-1; j_call: TRBJ2-7; cdr3_aa: ASSQNPGQVAASEQY
v_call: TRBV4-2; j_call: TRBJ2-3; cdr3_aa: ASSQDMTGGPNTQY
v_call: TRBV9; j_call: TRBJ1-2; cdr3_aa: ASSVGPDYGYT
v_call: TRBV2; j_call: TRBJ2-3; cdr3_aa: ASCRDSQDTQY
v_call: TRBV30; j_call: TRBJ2-1; cdr3_aa: AWSPPGTQLAGEQF
v_call: TRBV19; j_call: TRBJ2-7; cdr3_aa: ASSTSGGAYEQY
v_call: TRBV2; j_call: TRBJ2-3; cdr3_aa: ASSARIAGGTDTQY
v_call: TRBV27; j_call: TRBJ2-2; cdr3_aa: ASSTPAGGAGELF
v_call: TRBV7-3; j_call: TRBJ2-3; cdr3_aa: ASSPGLPTDTQY
v_call: TRBV5-5; j_call: TRBJ2-1; cdr3_aa: ASSLVQGAYNEQF
v_call: TRBV29-1; j_call: TRBJ2-7; cdr3_aa: SVDGGGSYEQY
v_call: TRBV30; j_call: TRBJ2-5; cdr3_aa: ASQRGQETQY
v_call: TRBV29-1; j_call: TRBJ2-7; cdr3_aa: SVGGRARVYEQY
v_call: TRBV29-1; j_call: TRBJ2-7; cdr3_aa: SVEELAGLKEQY
v_call: TRBV7-9; j_call: TRBJ2-2; cdr3_aa: ASSSEGGTSPLF